The clone carrying this T cell receptor (beta chain) appeared once. The CDR3 consists of 13 residues. V was cut by 5 bases and J by 5 bases, with 13 bases left in between. Looked up from germline, CDR1 is MNHEY and CDR2 is SVGAGI. This table comes from immunoSEQ multiplex PCR, and its TCRdb copy is limited to in-frame clones, with some not included. Of fewer than 250,000 clones in the sample, approximately 82% were seen once. These data are taken from a study of blood T cell repertoires in COVID-19. The sample taken for sequencing was peripheral blood. The chain links TRBV6-5 to TRBJ2-7, with D possibly TRBD2 on 5 matching bases. The source is a woman aged 50 to 60 with acute or convalescent COVID-19. The CDR3 loop reads CASSPEGRDEQYF. The CDR3 bases are TGTGCCAGCAGTCCCGAGGGCAGAGACGAGCAGTACTTC.